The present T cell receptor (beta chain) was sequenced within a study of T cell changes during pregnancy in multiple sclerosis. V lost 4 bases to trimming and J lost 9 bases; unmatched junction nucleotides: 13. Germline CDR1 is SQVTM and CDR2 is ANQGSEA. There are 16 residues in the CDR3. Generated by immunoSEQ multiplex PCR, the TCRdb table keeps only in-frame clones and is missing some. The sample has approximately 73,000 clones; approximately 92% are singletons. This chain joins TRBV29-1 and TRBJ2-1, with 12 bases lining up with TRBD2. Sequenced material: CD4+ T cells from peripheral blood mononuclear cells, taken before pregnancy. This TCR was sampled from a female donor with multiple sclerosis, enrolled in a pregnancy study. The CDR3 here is CSVASSGRVLWGEQFF. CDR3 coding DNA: TGCAGCGTTGCCTCTAGCGGGAGGGTCCTCTGGGGTGAGCAGTTCTTC.